The next 21 T cell receptor beta chains were all read from a single sample in a study of identical twins. Each CDR3 protein gets one entry after TCRdb re-called the 5' RACE reads with MiXCR. The sample has about 530,000 distinct CDR3 sequences, more than 20% seen once. The sample was also reused in another study, on yellow fever vaccine responses in identical twins.

The sequenced sample consisted of CD4+ T cells sorted from blood. The source is a young woman in good health.

The V and J genes are TRBV3-1 and TRBJ2-1, with D unresolved. V dropped 5 bases and J dropped 7 bases, with 15 bases sitting between them. This CDR3 is built from 14 residues. The germline V gene encodes CDR1 LGHDT and CDR2 YNNKEL (reference sequence). Written as DNA, the CDR3 is TGTGCCAGCAGCACACCGAAGCTAGGTAATGAGCAGTTCTTC. It is translated as CASSTPKLGNEQFF.

The V gene is TRBV5-1, the J gene TRBJ2-6; 9 bases agree with TRBD1. This CDR3 is 16 amino acids long. CDR1 is SGHRS and CDR2 is YFSETQ in the germline V gene. V lost 5 bases and J lost 0; bases outside the gene matches: 3. CDR3 sequence reads: CASRVTGGSGANVLTF. CDR3 nucleotides: TGCGCCAGCAGGGTGACAGGGGGCTCTGGGGCCAACGTCCTGACTTTC.

The genes are TRBV10-1 and TRBJ2-3; 9 positions agree with TRBD2. V lost 0 bases, J lost 0 bases, and 1 base stayed unmatched. Germline CDR1 is WNHNN and CDR2 is SYGVQD (reference sequence). CDR3 length: 16 amino acids. CDR3: CASSESLAGSTDTQYF. The CDR3 bases are TGCGCCAGCAGTGAGTCTCTAGCGGGAAGCACAGATACGCAGTATTTT.

A few counts support this clonotype. The chain carries TRBV12-3 or TRBV12-4 and TRBJ2-2, with 7 positions matching TRBD1. The CDR3 totals 15 residues. V was clipped by 7 bases and J by 6 bases; unmatched bases: 11. The CDR3 region is CASIGQATVAGELFF. In DNA form, the CDR3 reads TGTGCCAGCATCGGACAGGCTACGGTTGCCGGGGAGCTGTTTTTT.

This clonotype has a handful of counts. The chain joins TRBV20-1 to TRBJ1-4; D is undetermined. V was clipped by 6 bases and J by 3 bases, with 14 bases between them. CDR3 length equals 14 residues. CDR1 and CDR2 from the germline V gene are DFQATT and SNEGSKA (reference sequence). The DNA for the CDR3 is TGCAGTGCAGCTAGGACGGGAGCTAATGAAAAACTGTTTTTT. Translating gives CSAARTGANEKLFF.

V usage is TRBV5-1 and J usage is TRBJ1-1; no firm D call. This CDR3 region has 11 residues. Trimming took off 0 bases at V and 14 bases at J, with 11 bases between the two ends. CDR1 is SGHRS and CDR2 is YFSETQ in the germline V gene. CDR3: CASSLGERSFF. For the CDR3, the DNA is TGCGCCAGCAGCTTGGGGGAGAGGTCCTTCTTT.

This clonotype was seen more than once but under ten times. The chain carries TRBV2 and TRBJ1-6, with D perhaps TRBD1 (6 bases). V shed 6 bases and J shed 9 bases, with 15 bases lying between them. Germline-derived CDR1 and CDR2 are SNHLY and FYNNEI. This CDR3 spans 14 amino acids. CDR3 bases: TGTGCCAGCAGCGATGGACAGTCAGCTTCACCCCTCCACTTT. Amino acid sequence: CASSDGQSASPLHF.

This clonotype was counted between two and nine times. The genes are TRBV5-1 and TRBJ2-3, with D possibly TRBD2 on 6 matching bases. The CDR3 runs 15 residues. The germline V gene encodes CDR1 SGHRS and CDR2 YFSETQ. V was shortened by 2 bases and J by 0 bases, with 10 bases between the two germline ends. CDR3 loop: CASSFFGGSTDTQYF. DNA for the CDR3: TGCGCCAGCAGCTTTTTCGGGGGTAGCACAGATACGCAGTATTTT.

The rearrangement joins TRBV20-1 to TRBJ2-4, with 14 bases that match TRBD2. V shed 2 bases, J shed 0 bases, and the junction held 6 bases outside the gene matches. This CDR3 spans 18 amino acids. Germline V CDR1 and CDR2: DFQATT, SNEGSKA (reference sequence). The CDR3 reads CSARPGLAGGLAKNIQYF. The CDR3, as DNA: TGCAGTGCTAGACCCGGACTAGCGGGGGGATTAGCCAAAAACATTCAGTACTTC.

The chain combines TRBV7-8 with TRBJ1-6; the match to TRBD1 covers 7 bases. The CDR3 is 15 amino acids. CDR1 SGHVS and CDR2 FQNEAQ come from the germline V gene. Losses at the gene ends were 5 bases for V and 5 bases for J; bases not matched to a gene: 6. CDR3 in DNA: TGTGCCAGCAGCAAGAACAGGGGAGATAATTCACCCCTCCACTTT. This codes for CASSKNRGDNSPLHF.

V gene TRBV28 combines with J gene TRBJ2-5; no firm D call. V was cut by 5 bases and J by 6 bases, with 13 bases left in between. In germline, CDR1 is MDHEN, CDR2 SYDVKM. The CDR3 contains 13 residues. Here the CDR3 reads CASSPPVWQTQYF. The DNA for the CDR3 is TGTGCCAGCAGTCCCCCGGTATGGCAGACCCAGTACTTC.

The chain is built from TRBV7-3 and TRBJ2-2; 9 bases align to TRBD2. The CDR3 is 18 amino acids. CDR1 SGHTA and CDR2 FQGTGA come from the germline V gene. J gave up 5 bases and V 1 base, and 11 bases lay outside the gene matches. The DNA of the CDR3 is TGTGCCAGCAGCTTAAAGTTGGTTAGCGGGAGAGATACCGGGGAGCTGTTTTTT. It codes for CASSLKLVSGRDTGELFF.

V is TRBV15 and J is TRBJ1-6; D ambiguous. V was cut by 1 base and J by 5 bases, with 9 bases left in between. In germline, CDR1 is LNHNV, CDR2 YYDKDF (reference sequence). The CDR3 spans 15 residues. CDR3 in amino acids: CATSRVGIDNSPLHF. CDR3 in DNA: TGTGCCACCAGCAGAGTAGGGATTGATAATTCACCCCTCCACTTT. The variable domain in full, with the rest retrieved from reference TRBV15 and TRBJ1-6, is DAMVIQNPRYQVTQFGKPVTLSCSQTLNHNVMYWYQQKSSQAPKLLFHYYDKDFNNEADTPDNFQSRRPNTSFCFLDIRSPGLGDTAMYLCATSRVGIDNSPLHFGNGTRLTVT.

This clonotype was seen more than once but under ten times. V gene TRBV28 combines with J gene TRBJ1-4; weak D call: TRBD1 (5 bases). The V and J ends lost 5 bases and 3 bases respectively, with 16 bases between them. The CDR3 has 16 residues. Germline CDR1 MDHEN, CDR2 SYDVKM. The chain's CDR3 is CASSPPPGRPNEKLFF. The CDR3 nucleotides are TGTGCCAGCAGTCCCCCACCGGGACGGCCTAATGAAAAACTGTTTTTT. Full variable domain (outside the CDR3, taken from reference TRBV28 and TRBJ1-4): DVKVTQSSRYLVKRTGEKVFLECVQDMDHENMFWYRQDPGLGLRLIYFSYDVKMKEKGDIPEGYSVSREKKERFSLILESASTNQTSMYLCASSPPPGRPNEKLFFGSGTQLSVL.

The chain carries TRBV7-9 and TRBJ2-7; D gene unclear. Trimming took 5 bases from V and 2 from J, leaving 13 bases between them. The CDR3 loop spans 14 amino acids. The germline V gene encodes CDR1 SEHNR and CDR2 FQNEAQ (reference sequence). CDR3 amino acids: CASSPWMDPYEQYF. The CDR3 coding sequence is TGTGCCAGCAGCCCTTGGATGGACCCCTACGAGCAGTACTTC. The full variable domain, rest sourced from reference TRBV7-9 and TRBJ2-7, is DTGVSQNPRHKITKRGQNVTFRCDPISEHNRLYWYRQTLGQGPEFLTYFQNEAQLEKSRLLSDRFSAERPKGSFSTLEIQRTEQGDSAMYLCASSPWMDPYEQYFGPGTRLTVT.

In its sample, this clonotype was seen many times. V gene TRBV2 combines with J gene TRBJ1-5; D is possibly TRBD1 (5 bases). Deletions cut 6 bases from V and 4 bases from J, with 10 bases between. CDR1 is SNHLY and CDR2 is FYNNEI in the germline V gene. The CDR3 contains 13 residues. The CDR3 coding sequence is TGTGCCAGCAGCACGGGACGGAATCAGCCCCAGCATTTT. Translation: CASSTGRNQPQHF.

This clonotype was counted many times. The chain couples TRBV5-1 to TRBJ2-1, with 7 nucleotides matching TRBD2. After removal of 4 bases from V and 6 bases from J, the junction contained 16 bases not matched to a gene. Germline-derived CDR1 and CDR2 are SGHRS and YFSETQ. The CDR3 extends over 17 amino acids. The DNA of the CDR3 is TGCGCCAGCAGCCGGGGGTCGGCGGGAGAAACTTTCAATGAGCAGTTCTTC. Residues: CASSRGSAGETFNEQFF.

The chain joins TRBV6-5 to TRBJ1-2; 10 nucleotides match TRBD1. Unmatched junction bases numbered 7, after V lost 3 bases and J lost 12 bases. The CDR3 runs 13 residues. Germline V gene lookup returns CDR1 MNHEY and CDR2 SVGAGI. CDR3 nucleotide sequence: TGTGCCAGCAGTTATGGGACAGGGGCCACCCACACCTTC. This codes for CASSYGTGATHTF.

The rearrangement uses TRBV5-1 and TRBJ2-3; 9 bases match TRBD2. The ends lost 0 bases at V and 7 bases at J; junction bases unmatched: 6. The CDR3 spans 15 residues. Germline V gene sequence: CDR1 SGHRS, CDR2 YFSETQ. The CDR3 bases are TGCGCCAGCAGCTTGGCGACTAGCGGTAAAAATACGCAGTATTTT. Residues: CASSLATSGKNTQYF.

This clonotype came up a few times. This chain links TRBV4-1 with TRBJ2-3, with 8 bases that match TRBD1. Trimming cost V 0 bases and J 3 bases; bases outside gene matches: 8. Germline V gene lookup returns CDR1 MGHRA and CDR2 YSYEKL. The length of the CDR3 is 17 residues. The CDR3 protein is CASSQDPGQGWTDTQYF. CDR3 DNA: TGCGCCAGCAGCCAAGATCCCGGACAGGGTTGGACAGATACGCAGTATTTT.

The chain has TRBV5-1 and TRBJ2-1; 9 nucleotides match TRBD2. The length of the CDR3 is 15 residues. The J segment lost 8 bases and the V segment lost 0 bases, leaving 6 bases of the junction unmatched. Germline V gene lookup returns CDR1 SGHRS and CDR2 YFSETQ. CDR3 DNA: TGCGCCAGCAGCTTGGCCCTAGCGGGAAGCGATGAGCAGTTCTTC. Translated, it gives CASSLALAGSDEQFF.